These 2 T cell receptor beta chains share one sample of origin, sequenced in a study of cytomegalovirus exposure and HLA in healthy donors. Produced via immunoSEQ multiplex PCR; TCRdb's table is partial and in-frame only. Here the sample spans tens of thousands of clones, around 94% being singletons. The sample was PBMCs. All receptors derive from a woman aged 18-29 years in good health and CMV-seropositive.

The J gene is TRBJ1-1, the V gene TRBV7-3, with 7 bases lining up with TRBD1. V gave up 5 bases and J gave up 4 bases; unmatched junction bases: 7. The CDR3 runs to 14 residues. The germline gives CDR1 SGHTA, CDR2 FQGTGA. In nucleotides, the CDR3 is TGTGCCAGCAGCCCCATACAGGGGAGCACTGAAGCTTTCTTT. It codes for CASSPIQGSTEAFF.

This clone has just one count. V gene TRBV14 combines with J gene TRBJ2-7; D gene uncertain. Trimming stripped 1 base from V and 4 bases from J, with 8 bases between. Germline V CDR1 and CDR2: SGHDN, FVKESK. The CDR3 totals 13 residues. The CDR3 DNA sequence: TGTGCCAGCAGCCAAGGATATCGGTACGAGCAGTACTTC. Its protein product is CASSQGYRYEQYF.